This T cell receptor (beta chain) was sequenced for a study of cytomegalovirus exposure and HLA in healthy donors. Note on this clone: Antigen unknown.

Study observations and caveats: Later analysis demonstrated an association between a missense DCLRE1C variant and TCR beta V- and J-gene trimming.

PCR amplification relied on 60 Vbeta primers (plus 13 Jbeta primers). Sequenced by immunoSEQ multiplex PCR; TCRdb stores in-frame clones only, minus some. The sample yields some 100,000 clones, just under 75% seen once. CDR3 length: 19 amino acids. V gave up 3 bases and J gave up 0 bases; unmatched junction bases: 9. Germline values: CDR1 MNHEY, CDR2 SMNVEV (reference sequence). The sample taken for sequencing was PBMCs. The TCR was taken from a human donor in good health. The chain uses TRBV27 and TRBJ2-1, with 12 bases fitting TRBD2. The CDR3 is CASSFPTSGGPPSYNEQFF. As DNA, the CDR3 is TGTGCCAGCAGTTTCCCTACTAGCGGGGGGCCCCCCTCCTACAATGAGCAGTTCTTC.